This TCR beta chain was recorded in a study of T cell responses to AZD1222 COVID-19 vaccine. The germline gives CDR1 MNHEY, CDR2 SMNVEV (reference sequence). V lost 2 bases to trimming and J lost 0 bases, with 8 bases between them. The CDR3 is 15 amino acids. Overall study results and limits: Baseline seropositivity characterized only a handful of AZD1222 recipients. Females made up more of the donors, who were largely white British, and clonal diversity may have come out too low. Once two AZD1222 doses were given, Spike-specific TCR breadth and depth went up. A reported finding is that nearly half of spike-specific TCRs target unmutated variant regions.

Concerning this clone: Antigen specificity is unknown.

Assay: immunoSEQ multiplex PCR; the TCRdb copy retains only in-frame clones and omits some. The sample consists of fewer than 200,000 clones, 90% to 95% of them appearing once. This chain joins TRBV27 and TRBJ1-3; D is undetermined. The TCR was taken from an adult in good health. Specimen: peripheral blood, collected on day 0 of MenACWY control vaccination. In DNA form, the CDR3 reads TGTGCCAGCAGTTTAAGTGTGAGCTCTGGAAACACCATATATTTT. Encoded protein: CASSLSVSSGNTIYF.